These 5 T cell receptor beta chains were sequenced from one sample in a study of beta chain features in type 1 diabetes. Sequenced material consisted of expressed TCRB transcripts (all of the isolated RNA was reverse transcribed). Here immunoSEQ multiplex PCR was the method, and the copy in TCRdb shows in-frame clones only, minus some. The sample contains 150,000 or so clones, 11% of which appear only once. The sequenced material came from central memory CD4+ T cells from blood. The receptor source for this set is a man aged 18 to 30 in good health.

This clone was counted a few times. The chain is built from TRBV18 and TRBJ2-5; either TRBD1 or TRBD2 may supply D (5 bases each). Germline CDR1 is KGHSH and CDR2 is LQKENI. V was cut by 2 bases and J by 1 base, with 11 bases left in between. The CDR3 is 15 residues long. The CDR3 is CASSPFGTPQETQYF. The DNA for the CDR3 is TGTGCCAGCTCACCATTTGGGACCCCCCAAGAGACCCAGTACTTC.

This clone has a count of ten or more. This chain links TRBV28 with TRBJ1-1; 7 nucleotides agree with TRBD1. This CDR3 is built from 12 residues. J gave up 6 bases and V 3 bases, and 1 base lay outside the gene matches. Germline CDR1 is MDHEN and CDR2 is SYDVKM. Here the CDR3 reads CASSFDRAEAFF. The CDR3 bases are TGTGCCAGCAGTTTTGACAGGGCTGAAGCTTTCTTT.

This clone was counted a few times. The chain carries TRBV18 and TRBJ1-2, with 11 bases lining up with TRBD1. V lost 3 bases and J lost 8; bases outside the gene matches: 14. The CDR3 totals 17 residues. CDR1 is KGHSH, CDR2 LQKENI, per germline. The CDR3 nucleotides are TGTGCCAGCTCACCTGGTCCCTTTGGACAGGGGGCTGAGGGCTACACCTTC. Translated: CASSPGPFGQGAEGYTF.

Regarding this clone: This sample also contains other DNA sequences that code for the same CDR3. This rearrangement joins TRBV7-2 to TRBJ2-7; 7 bases align to TRBD2. The ends lost 5 bases at V and 1 base at J; junction bases unmatched: 2. This CDR3 is built from 13 residues. CDR1 SGHTA and CDR2 FQGNSA come from the germline V gene. The CDR3 region is CASSRTSSYEQYF. Written as DNA, the CDR3 is TGTGCCAGCAGCCGGACTAGTTCCTACGAGCAGTACTTC.

This clone was counted between two and nine times. The chain links TRBV11-2 to TRBJ2-1; no clear D. Trimming removed 10 bases from V and 0 bases from J, with 10 bases in between. Germline loops: CDR1 SGHAT, CDR2 FQNNGV. CDR3 size: 13 residues. The CDR3 here is CAIKDGSYNEQFF. The DNA for the CDR3 is TGTGCCATAAAAGATGGCTCCTACAATGAGCAGTTCTTC.